This TCR beta chain emerged from a study of neurological immune-mediated disorders. This clonotype was seen more than once but under ten times. The cDNA was produced through 5'RACE with 10-nucleotide random UMIs. TCRdb called the 5' RACE reads again in MiXCR, with one record for every CDR3 protein. In the table there are about 39,000 distinct CDR3 sequences, about 7% of which are singletons. Input was over 800,000 sorted T cells, either CD4+ or CD8+. The sequence derives from a man in his fifties in good health. Sequenced material: CD4+ T cells from blood.

Written as DNA, the CDR3 is TGTGCCAGCAGCTTAGCTGGGACCGTTCCCAACGAGCAGTACTTC. As protein: CASSLAGTVPNEQYF. The V gene is TRBV7-2, the J gene TRBJ2-7; perhaps D is TRBD1 or TRBD2 (5 bases each). The CDR3 sequence is 15 residues long. Looked up from germline, CDR1 is SGHTA and CDR2 is FQGNSA. V dropped 0 bases and J dropped 5 bases, with 14 bases sitting between them.